This record looks at one T cell receptor (beta chain) sequence and its context. This entry comes from a study of cytomegalovirus exposure and HLA in healthy donors. Trimming shortened V by 0 bases and J by 7 bases, and 15 bases separated the two germline ends. Germline-derived CDR1 and CDR2 are LGHNA and YSLEER. There are 15 residues in the CDR3. Primers for the PCR totalled 60 Vbeta and 13 Jbeta. Clones were read by immunoSEQ multiplex PCR, and TCRdb kept only the in-frame ones, dropping some. The data contain more than 200,000 clones, around 83% of them seen just once; the ten biggest clones take up about 1.4%.

This receptor was identified in a girl under 18 in good health and CMV-seronegative. Sequencing was performed on PBMCs. The gene calls are TRBV4-3 and TRBJ1-2; a weak D match, TRBD1 (5 bases). The chain's CDR3 is CASSQETSGRPGYTF. The CDR3 DNA reads as TGCGCCAGCAGCCAAGAGACATCAGGGCGTCCTGGCTACACCTTC.